This T cell receptor (beta chain) came from a study of control samples from healthy donors and cancer patients. The repertoire was sequenced with immunoSEQ multiplex PCR; TCRdb's copy has only in-frame clones and lacks some. The sample lists roughly 80,000 clones, roughly 86% occurring once. This CDR3 comprises 14 residues. Trimming shortened V by 1 base and J by 3 bases, and 9 bases separated the two germline ends. CDR1 and CDR2 (germline): LNHDA, SQIVND (reference sequence). The material sequenced was blood. The rearrangement joins TRBV19 to TRBJ1-1; D gene ambiguous. The TCR originated in a man aged 50 to 59 in good health. The CDR3 loop reads CASSIGWVDTEAFF. The CDR3, as DNA: TGTGCCAGTAGTATAGGATGGGTTGACACTGAAGCTTTCTTT.